This TCR beta chain stems from a study of vaccination and CD4 T cells after COVID-19. Study-wide background: Investigators stimulated cells with overlapping spike peptides drawn from SARS-CoV-2, HCoV-NL63, HCoV-OC43 and HCoV-229E. Each control culture was treated with a CEFX pool, an HIV-1 Nef pool, or no peptide.

Study-level results: Within the convalescent patients, a median around 84% of the SARS-CoV-2-reactive clones were ones that appeared only post-vaccination.

Germline CDR1 and CDR2: MNHEY and SMNVEV (reference sequence). Deletions cut 7 bases from V and 4 bases from J, with 13 bases between. This CDR3 comprises 14 residues. An Oncomine TCR Beta short-read assay was used to sequence the DNA from cultured CD4+ T cells. TCRdb passed the PCR reads through MiXCR, listing each CDR3 protein once. Altogether some 25,000 distinct CDR3 sequences are present, around 62% being singletons, with the ten largest covering over 7.5%. Treatment described: roughly 10-day PBMC culture with coronavirus spike peptide pools or control peptides (ViraFEST assay). Before TCRs were sequenced, ViraFEST expanded antigen-specific T cells with peptide pools. This clonotype was picked up one time. The antigen remains undetermined.

The specimen was CD4+ T cells from blood, cultured in vitro. This sequence joins TRBV27 and TRBJ2-2; D gene unclear. The sequence came from a human donor who had recovered from COVID-19. Here the CDR3 reads CASNFQIATGELFF. The CDR3 nucleotides are TGTGCCAGCAATTTCCAGATAGCCACCGGGGAGCTGTTTTTT.